Here is one T cell receptor (delta chain) with its context. Its antigen is unknown. A far larger clone is one nucleotide away, so this likely arose from a read error. This sample is part of a study of in vitro expanded adult blood gammadelta T cells (dated by TCRdb to about 2020). Context from the whole study: Among T cells, Vgamma9Vdelta2 cells made up between 94.4% and 100% of the sorted population, reflecting the sort purity. The study compared the TCR repertoire of Vgamma9Vdelta2 T cells expanded in vitro with a mistletoe-extract drug against those expanded with HMBPP or zoledronate. Each donor's cells were separately stimulated with HMBPP, zoledronate or AbnobaViscum P, and TRG and TRD CDR3 repertoires were sequenced for every condition. The TCR repertoire analysis included three subjects.

The receptor library was made with 5' RACE. RNA was extracted from roughly 9,100 sorted cells per sample using the RNeasy Micro Kit. Libraries were prepared using template-switch reverse transcription and then PCR amplification of the CDR3gamma and CDR3delta regions. Amplicons were sequenced on an Illumina MiSeq with the V2 300 kit, and 150 bp paired-end reads were generated. Turning to the authors' computational methods: Read quality was checked with FastQC version 0.11.8. Reads were aligned to GenBank TRG or TRD reference genes with MiXCR version 3.0.3 to construct CDR3 sequences. Apart from TRDD assembly using 3 rather than 5 consecutive nucleotides, MiXCR was run with default parameters. VDJtools version 1.2.1 with default settings was used for the repertoire analyses, which included normalized Shannon-Wiener diversity, clonotype tracking and multidimensional scaling. Out-of-frame CDR3 sequences and those containing stop codons were excluded from analysis. Public reads were reanalyzed in TCRdb with CATT, and rows carrying the same DNA were merged afterwards. The V and J calls were determined by TCRdb, not by the authors. Present in this sample are several hundred delta-chain clones, under 60% of which were seen just once. The top ten clones comprise 24% of the sample.

Relative to germline, V is 0 bases shorter and J is 3 bases shorter, with 19 bases between their ends. Counted from cysteine to phenylalanine, this CDR3 has 17 amino acids. Only the CDR3 region is kept as DNA, spanning 51 bases read in frame from base 1. The germline V gene gives CDR1 as GEAIGNYY and CDR2 as EKD. Here is what the overall study found, with its caveats: The TRDV2 repertoire shared between treatments was private to each donor, and multidimensional scaling grouped TRD repertoires by subject rather than by stimulant. CDR3 length, diversity and J usage of AbnobaViscum P-expanded Vgamma9Vdelta2 repertoires were found to be similar to those of HMBPP- and zoledronate-expanded repertoires, which suggested a polyclonal response. Most of the top TRGV9 CDR3 clonotypes were public, as they were shared across donors and across all three stimulation conditions. All repertoires came from in vitro expanded cultures of cells from healthy donors, not from patients treated with mistletoe.

The treatment or condition tag for this specimen amounts to: microbial phosphoantigen (E)-4-hydroxy-3-methyl-but-2-enyl pyrophosphate, around 11 nM. After expansion, live CD3+ TCRgammadelta+ Vgamma9+ Vdelta2+ T cells were FACS-sorted on a FACS Aria III. Before expansion, PBMC received a one-day pulse of 10 nM HMBPP and were then washed three times. Expansion of the cultures lasted 14 days, and IL-2 was replenished every 3 to 4 days. After the one-day stimulant pulse, cells were washed three times and then cultured in medium containing around 92 U/mL IL-2. Before culture, peripheral blood mononuclear cells were isolated by Lymphoprep gradient centrifugation and frozen in liquid nitrogen.

The chain links TRDV2 with TRDJ1; TRDD3 is perhaps the D gene, given 5 matching bases. The sequence was collected from an adult in good health. Material: gamma-delta T cells from peripheral blood expanded in culture, obtained from an in vitro culture stimulated with HMBPP. The CDR3 is CACDTVKKVLGSDKLIF. Read as DNA, the sequence is TGTGCCTGTGACACCGTAAAGAAAGTCCTGGGATCCGATAAACTCATCTTT.